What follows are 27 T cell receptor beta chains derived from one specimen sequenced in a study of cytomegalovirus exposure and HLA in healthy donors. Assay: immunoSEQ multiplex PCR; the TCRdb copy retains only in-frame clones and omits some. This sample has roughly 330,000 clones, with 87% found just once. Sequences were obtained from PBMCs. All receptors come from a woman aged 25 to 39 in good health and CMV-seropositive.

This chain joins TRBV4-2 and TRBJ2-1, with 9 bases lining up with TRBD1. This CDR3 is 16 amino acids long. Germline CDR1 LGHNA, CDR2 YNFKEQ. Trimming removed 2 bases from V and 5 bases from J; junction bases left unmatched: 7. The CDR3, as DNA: TGTGCCAGCAGCCAAAGGGGACAGGGTCATAACAATGAGCAGTTCTTC. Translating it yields CASSQRGQGHNNEQFF.

CDR3 sequence reads: CASSQVASSYEQYF. The CDR3 nucleotides are TGCGCCAGCAGCCAAGTTGCTAGCTCCTACGAGCAGTACTTC. The chain employs TRBV4-3 and TRBJ2-7, with unresolved D. From germline, CDR1 is LGHNA and CDR2 YSLEER. The CDR3 sequence is 14 residues long. V was pared by 1 base and J by 0 bases, with 7 bases between.

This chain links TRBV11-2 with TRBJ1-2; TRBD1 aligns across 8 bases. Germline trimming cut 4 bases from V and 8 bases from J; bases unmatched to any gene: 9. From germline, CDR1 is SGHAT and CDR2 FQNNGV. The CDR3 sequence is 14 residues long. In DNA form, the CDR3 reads TGTGCCAGCAGCTCATTTCAGGGGGCAGGCGGCTACACCTTC. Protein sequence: CASSSFQGAGGYTF.

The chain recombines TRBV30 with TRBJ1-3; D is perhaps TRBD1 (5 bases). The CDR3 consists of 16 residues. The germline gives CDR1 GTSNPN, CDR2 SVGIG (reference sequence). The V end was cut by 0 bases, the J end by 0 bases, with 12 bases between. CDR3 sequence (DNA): TGTGCCTGGAGTGTTACGGGGGGATACTCTGGAAACACCATATATTTT. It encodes CAWSVTGGYSGNTIYF.

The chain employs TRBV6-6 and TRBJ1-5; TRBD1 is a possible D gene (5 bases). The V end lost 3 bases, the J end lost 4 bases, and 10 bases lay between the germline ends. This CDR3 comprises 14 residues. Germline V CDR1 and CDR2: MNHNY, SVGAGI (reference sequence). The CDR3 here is CASSYLGENQPQHF. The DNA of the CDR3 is TGTGCCAGCAGTTATTTGGGGGAGAATCAGCCCCAGCATTTT.

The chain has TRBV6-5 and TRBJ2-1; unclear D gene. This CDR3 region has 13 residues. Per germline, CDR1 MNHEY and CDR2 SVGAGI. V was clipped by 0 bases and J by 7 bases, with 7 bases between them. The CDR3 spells CASSYSRDNEQFF. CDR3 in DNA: TGTGCCAGCAGTTACTCTAGAGATAATGAGCAGTTCTTC.

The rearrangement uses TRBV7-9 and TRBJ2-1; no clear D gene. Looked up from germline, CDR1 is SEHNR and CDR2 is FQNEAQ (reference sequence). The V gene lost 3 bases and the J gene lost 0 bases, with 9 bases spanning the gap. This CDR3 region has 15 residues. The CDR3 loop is CASSFLNASYNEQFF. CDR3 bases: TGTGCCAGCAGCTTTTTGAACGCCTCCTACAATGAGCAGTTCTTC.

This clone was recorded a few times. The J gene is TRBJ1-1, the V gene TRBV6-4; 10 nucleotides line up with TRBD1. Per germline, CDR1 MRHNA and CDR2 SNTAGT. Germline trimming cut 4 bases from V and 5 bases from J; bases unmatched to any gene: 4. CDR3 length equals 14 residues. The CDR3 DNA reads TGTGCCAGCAGTGTCGGACAGGGGGAGACTGAAGCTTTCTTT. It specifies CASSVGQGETEAFF.

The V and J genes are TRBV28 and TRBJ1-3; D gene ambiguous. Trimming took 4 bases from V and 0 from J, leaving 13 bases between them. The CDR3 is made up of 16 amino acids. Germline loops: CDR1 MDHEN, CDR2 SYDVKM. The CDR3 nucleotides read TGTGCCAGCAGTTCCTGGTCACCGTTCTCTGGAAACACCATATATTTT. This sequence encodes CASSSWSPFSGNTIYF.

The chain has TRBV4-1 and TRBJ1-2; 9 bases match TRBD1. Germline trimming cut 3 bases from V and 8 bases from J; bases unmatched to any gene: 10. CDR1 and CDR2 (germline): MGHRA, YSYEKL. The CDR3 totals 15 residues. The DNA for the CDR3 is TGCGCCAGCAGCCACCTCCCGGGACAGGGAGAGGGCTACACCTTC. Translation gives CASSHLPGQGEGYTF.

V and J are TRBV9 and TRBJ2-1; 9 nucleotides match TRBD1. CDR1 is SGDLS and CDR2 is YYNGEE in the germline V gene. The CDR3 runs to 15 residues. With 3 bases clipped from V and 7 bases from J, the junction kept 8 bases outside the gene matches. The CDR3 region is CASSARDREINEQFF. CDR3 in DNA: TGTGCCAGCAGCGCCAGGGACAGGGAGATTAATGAGCAGTTCTTC.

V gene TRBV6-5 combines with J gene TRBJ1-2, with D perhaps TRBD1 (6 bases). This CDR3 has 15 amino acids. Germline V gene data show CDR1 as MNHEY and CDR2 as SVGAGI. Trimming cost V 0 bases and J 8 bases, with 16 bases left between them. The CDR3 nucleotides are TGTGCCAGCAGTTACTCGAGTGGACAGACCTGGGGCTACACCTTC. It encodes CASSYSSGQTWGYTF.

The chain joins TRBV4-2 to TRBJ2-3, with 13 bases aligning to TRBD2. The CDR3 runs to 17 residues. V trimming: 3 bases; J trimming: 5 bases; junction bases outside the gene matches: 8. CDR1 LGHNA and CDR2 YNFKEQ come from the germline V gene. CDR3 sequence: CASSQATTSGGKDTQYF. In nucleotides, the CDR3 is TGTGCCAGCAGCCAGGCTACGACTAGCGGGGGGAAAGATACGCAGTATTTT.

CDR3 DNA: TGTGCCAGCAGCCCCAGGACTTCCAATGAGCAGTTCTTC. This translates into CASSPRTSNEQFF. This chain links TRBV4-2 with TRBJ2-1, with D maybe TRBD2 (5 bases). Looked up from germline, CDR1 is LGHNA and CDR2 is YNFKEQ. V gave up 4 bases and J gave up 6 bases, with 10 bases separating them. This CDR3 has 13 amino acids.

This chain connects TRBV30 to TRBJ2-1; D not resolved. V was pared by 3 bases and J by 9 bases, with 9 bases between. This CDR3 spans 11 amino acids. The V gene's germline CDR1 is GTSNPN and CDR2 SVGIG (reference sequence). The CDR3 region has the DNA TGTGCCTGGAGGATGGGTGGTGAGCAGTTCTTC. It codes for CAWRMGGEQFF.

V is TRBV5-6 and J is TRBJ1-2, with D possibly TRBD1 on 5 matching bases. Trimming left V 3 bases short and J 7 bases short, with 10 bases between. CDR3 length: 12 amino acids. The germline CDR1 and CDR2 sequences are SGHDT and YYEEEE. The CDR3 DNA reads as TGTGCCAGCAGCTGGGGGGTCGGTGGCTACACCTTC. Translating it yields CASSWGVGGYTF. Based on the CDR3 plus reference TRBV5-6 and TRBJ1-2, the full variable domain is DAGVTQSPTHLIKTRGQQVTLRCSPKSGHDTVSWYQQALGQGPQFIFQYYEEEERQRGNFPDRFSGHQFPNYSSELNVNALLLGDSALYLCASSWGVGGYTFGSGTRLTVV.

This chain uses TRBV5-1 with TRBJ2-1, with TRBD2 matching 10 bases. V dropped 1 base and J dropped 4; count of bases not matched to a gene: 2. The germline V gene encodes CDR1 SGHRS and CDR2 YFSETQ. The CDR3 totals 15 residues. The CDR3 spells CASSLTSGTYNEQFF. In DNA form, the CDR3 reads TGCGCCAGCAGCTTGACTAGCGGGACTTACAATGAGCAGTTCTTC.

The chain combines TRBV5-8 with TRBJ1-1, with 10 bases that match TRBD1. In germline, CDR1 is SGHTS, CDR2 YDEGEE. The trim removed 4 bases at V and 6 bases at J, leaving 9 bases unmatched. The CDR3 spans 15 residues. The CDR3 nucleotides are TGTGCCAGCAGCGGTCTCGGGACAGGGGTTGCTGAAGCTTTCTTT. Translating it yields CASSGLGTGVAEAFF.

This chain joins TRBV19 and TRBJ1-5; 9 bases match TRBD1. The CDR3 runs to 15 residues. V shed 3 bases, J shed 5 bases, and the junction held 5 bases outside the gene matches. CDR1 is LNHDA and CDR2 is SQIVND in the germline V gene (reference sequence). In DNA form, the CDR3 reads TGTGCCAGTAGTATGTGGGGACAGGGTGATCAGCCCCAGCATTTT. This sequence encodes CASSMWGQGDQPQHF.

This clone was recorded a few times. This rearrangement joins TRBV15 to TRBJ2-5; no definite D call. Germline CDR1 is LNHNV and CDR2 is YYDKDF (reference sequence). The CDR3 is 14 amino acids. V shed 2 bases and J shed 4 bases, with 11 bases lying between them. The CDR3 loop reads CATSRNTDGETQYF. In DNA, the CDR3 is TGTGCCACCAGCAGAAACACCGACGGAGAGACCCAGTACTTC.

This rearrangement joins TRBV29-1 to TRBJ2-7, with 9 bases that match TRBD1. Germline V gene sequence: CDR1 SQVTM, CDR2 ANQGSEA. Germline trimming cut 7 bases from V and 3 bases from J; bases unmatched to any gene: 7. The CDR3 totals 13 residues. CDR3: CSAIRDRVYEQYF. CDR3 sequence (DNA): TGCAGCGCCATACGGGACAGGGTCTACGAGCAGTACTTC.

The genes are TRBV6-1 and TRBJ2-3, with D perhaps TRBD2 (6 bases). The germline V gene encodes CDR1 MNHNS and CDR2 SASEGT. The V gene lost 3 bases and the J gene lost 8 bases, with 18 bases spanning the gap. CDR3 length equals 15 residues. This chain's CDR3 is CASSDSWGVLSTQYF. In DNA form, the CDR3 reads TGTGCCAGCAGTGATTCGTGGGGGGTTCTATCTACGCAGTATTTT.

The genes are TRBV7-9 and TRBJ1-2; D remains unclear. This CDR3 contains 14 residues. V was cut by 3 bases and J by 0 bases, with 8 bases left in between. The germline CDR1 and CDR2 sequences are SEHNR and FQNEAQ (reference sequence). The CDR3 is CASSFEVPNYGYTF. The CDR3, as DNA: TGTGCCAGCAGCTTTGAGGTTCCTAACTATGGCTACACCTTC.

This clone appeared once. The CDR3 nucleotides are TGCGCCAGCAGCTTTATGACAGGGCCCTCCTACGAGCAGTACTTC. It specifies CASSFMTGPSYEQYF. The rearrangement joins TRBV10-1 to TRBJ2-7; 7 positions match TRBD1. The CDR3 extends over 15 amino acids. Per the germline V gene, CDR1 is WNHNN and CDR2 is SYGVQD (reference sequence). With V trimmed by 6 bases and J by 0 bases, 8 bases remained unmatched.

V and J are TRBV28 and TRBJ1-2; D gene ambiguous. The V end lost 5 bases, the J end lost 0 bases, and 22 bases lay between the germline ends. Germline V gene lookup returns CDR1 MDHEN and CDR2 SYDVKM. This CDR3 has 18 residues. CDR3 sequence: CASSPARTARSANYGYTF. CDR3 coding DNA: TGTGCCAGCAGTCCGGCCCGGACGGCACGATCTGCTAACTATGGCTACACCTTC.

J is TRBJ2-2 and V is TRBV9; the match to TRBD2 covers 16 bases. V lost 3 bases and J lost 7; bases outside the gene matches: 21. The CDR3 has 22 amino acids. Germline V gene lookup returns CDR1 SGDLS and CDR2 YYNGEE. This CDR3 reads CASSGRTGTQGLAGGRGGELFF. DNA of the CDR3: TGTGCCAGCAGCGGACGGACCGGGACCCAGGGACTAGCGGGAGGGCGAGGCGGGGAGCTGTTTTTT.

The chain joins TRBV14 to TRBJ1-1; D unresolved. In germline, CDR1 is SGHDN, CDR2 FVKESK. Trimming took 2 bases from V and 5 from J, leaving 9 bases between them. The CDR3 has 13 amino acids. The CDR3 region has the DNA TGTGCCAGCAGCCAAAGAGTAGGAACTGAAGCTTTCTTT. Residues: CASSQRVGTEAFF. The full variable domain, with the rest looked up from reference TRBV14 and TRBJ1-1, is EAGVTQFPSHSVIEKGQTVTLRCDPISGHDNLYWYRRVMGKEIKFLLHFVKESKQDESGMPNNRFLAERTGGTYSTLKVQPAELEDSGVYFCASSQRVGTEAFFGQGTRLTVV.